The text below deals with one T cell receptor beta chain. The antigen remains undetermined. A read error may account for a junction end that differs from germline. These data come from a study of T cell responses to AZD1222 COVID-19 vaccine. CDR1 is SGHRS and CDR2 is YFSETQ in the germline V gene. The CDR3 sequence is 13 residues long. Regarding the study as a whole: In a largely white British group with more females than males, clonal diversity was possibly underestimated. Sampling captured repertoires only after the peak T cell response. Unmutated variant regions are reportedly the target of nearly half of TCRs that are spike-specific.

Here immunoSEQ multiplex PCR was the method, and the copy in TCRdb shows in-frame clones only, minus some. Among 120,000 to 150,000 clones listed, around four fifths were seen once. The sequencing used peripheral blood, collected on day 0 of MenACWY control vaccination. J is TRBJ1-2 and V is TRBV5-1; D is perhaps TRBD1 (5 bases). This TCR derives from an adult in good health. Here the CDR3 DNA reads TGCGCCAGCAGCCTAGAGGGCAGGGCCCCCTTCTACTTC. Its protein is CASSLEGRAPFYF.